This is a list of T cell receptor beta chains from one sample in a study of blood T cells in healthy people across ages. TCRdb fed the 5' RACE reads into MiXCR, producing one record per CDR3 protein. The sample holds 650,000 to 1,000,000 distinct CDR3 sequences, around 36% seen once. The sequenced sample was blood. These receptor sequences come from a man aged 18-30 years in good health. Each CDR3 is given without its conserved first and last residue.

j_call	v_call	cdr3_aa
TRBJ2-5	TRBV9	ASSARAGQNGETQY
TRBJ1-5	TRBV27	ASSDQGVNQPQH
TRBJ2-7	TRBV5-1	ASFYEQY
TRBJ2-1	TRBV20-1	SAREIKIINEQF
TRBJ2-2	TRBV25-1	ASSALAGGPGELF
TRBJ2-1	TRBV10-3	AISERSSYNEQF
TRBJ2-1	TRBV5-1	ASTQEVVSTTDEQF
TRBJ2-7	TRBV7-2	ASSAVAAYEQY
TRBJ1-3	TRBV12-3/TRBV12-4	ASSLGANSGNTIY
TRBJ2-1	TRBV20-1	SAREGRSSYNEQF
TRBJ2-7	TRBV4-3	ASSQAHRSYEQY
TRBJ1-2	TRBV25-1	ASSEPPDGPYGYT
TRBJ2-1	TRBV4-3	ASSQDGTSGGNEQF
TRBJ1-3	TRBV12-3/TRBV12-4	ASSSGLASGGNTIY
.	TRBV11-2	ASSPGLADGKTQY
TRBJ2-7	TRBV5-6	ASSGSGTLIYEQY
TRBJ1-4	TRBV12-3/TRBV12-4	ASSYSPTGREKLF
TRBJ1-1	TRBV6-6	ASSYSWGLNTEAF
TRBJ2-1	TRBV5-1	ASSTNNNEQF
TRBJ1-1	TRBV6-6	ASSRGETSTEAF
TRBJ2-3	TRBV12-3/TRBV12-4	ASSPGLAGGADAQY
TRBJ2-5	TRBV29-1	SADPLAFGEQY
TRBJ1-5	TRBV2	ASSEGKNQPQH
TRBJ1-2	TRBV3-1	ASSPGNLYGYT
TRBJ1-5	TRBV6-5	ASSYSRPRGVSQPQH
TRBJ1-1	TRBV2	ASSKGPQGSEAF
TRBJ2-7	TRBV4-2	ASSQELAGGNNEQY
TRBJ1-1	TRBV20-1	SANSGQLNTEAF
TRBJ1-6	TRBV11-2	ASSLGPGQLASPLH
TRBJ2-2	TRBV29-1	SAFGPQNTGELF
TRBJ1-2	TRBV20-1	SADPPGRILYGYT
TRBJ2-1	TRBV12-3/TRBV12-4	ASSHTGAYNEQF
TRBJ2-3	TRBV9	ASSVGGSGADTQY
TRBJ2-3	TRBV7-9	ASSWQVGDTQY
TRBJ2-1	TRBV5-4	ASSLGGTGEIYNEQF
TRBJ2-1	TRBV14	ASSQGSRETQF
TRBJ1-1	TRBV12-3/TRBV12-4	ASSLKMMNSEAF
TRBJ1-2	TRBV6-1	ASSEVDFPRDRAGLSYGYT
TRBJ2-7	TRBV10-3	AISESRLAGGLPTYEQY
TRBJ2-4	TRBV6-2/TRBV6-3	ASSSDREIAKNIQY
.	TRBV27	ASSLSAPRLAGGVSYNEQY
TRBJ2-1	TRBV7-9	ASTPGGLAVYNEQF
TRBJ2-3	TRBV20-1	SAASNTQY
TRBJ2-5	TRBV18	ASSPLHRRGKVETQY
TRBJ2-1	TRBV12-3/TRBV12-4	ASSSRVERLYNEQF
TRBJ1-1	TRBV6-2/TRBV6-3	ASSHPGERDTEAF
TRBJ1-1	TRBV20-1	SAIGAAGGSMVTEAF
TRBJ1-1	TRBV7-2	ASSRRGWTEAF
TRBJ2-3	TRBV10-3	AISESDRRADTQY
TRBJ1-6	TRBV12-3/TRBV12-4	ASKDSSYNSPLH